The TCR beta chain described here comes from a study of vaccination and CD4 T cells after COVID-19 (dated by TCRdb to 2022 to 2024). Context from the whole study: Convalescent patients had a positive SARS-CoV-2 result on nasal swab PCR, and of these patients, some 10 had mild disease and one had severe disease. In the convalescent cohort there were six males and four females, among whom were two Hispanic individuals, seven Caucasians, two Asians and one multiracial person. Two doses of either the Pfizer-BioNTech BNT162b2 vaccine (n=8) or the Moderna mRNA-1273 vaccine (n=2) were administered to participants. Post-COVID blood samples were collected from convalescent patients a median of around 96 days after diagnosis, with a range of about 30 to 180 days. Post-vaccine blood samples were collected a median of approximately eleven weeks after the second vaccine dose, ranging from roughly 13 to 250 days. Overlapping spike peptide pools from SARS-CoV-2 and from the common cold coronaviruses HCoV-NL63, HCoV-OC43 and HCoV-229E were used as culture stimuli. Control cultures used a CEFX viral epitope pool as positive control, an HIV-1 Nef peptide pool as negative control, or no peptide. The spike-specific CD4+ TCR repertoire was compared before and after mRNA vaccination in 10 COVID-19 convalescent patients and several infection-naive healthy vaccine recipients. Broad study findings and their caveats: Nearly all vaccine-specific clones in convalescent patients (304 of 307) were mono-reactive for SARS-CoV-2 spike rather than cross-reactive with common cold coronaviruses. In convalescent patients, a median about 86% of post-vaccine SARS-CoV-2-reactive clones were detected only after vaccination, suggesting vaccine-specific priming. Only a relatively small number of convalescent patients were included in the study, and early timepoints following natural infection were not analyzed. An increase in the median number of SARS-CoV-2-reactive clonotypes from approximately 23 after infection to 35 to 40 after vaccination was observed, but the change was not found to be significant.

Receptor libraries were prepared by PCR. At the Johns Hopkins FTIC core, DNA from the cultured CD4+ T cells underwent TCR sequencing with the Oncomine TCR Beta short-read assay. The QIAamp micro DNA kit was used to extract genomic DNA from the cultured CD4+ T cells. Oncomine TCR Beta libraries made from cultured CD4+ T cells were pooled using unique dual indexes and sequenced on an Illumina iSeq 100. For the original study's pipeline: Non-productive sequences were filtered out, and CDR3s that did not start with C, did not end with F or W, or were shorter than 7 amino acids were discarded. Antigen-specific clonotypes were identified using the MANAFEST web application through comparison of peptide-stimulated wells with reference and other culture wells. An FDR below 0.05, an odds ratio above 5, and a productive frequency above 0.1% in at least two of three replicate wells were required for clones to be considered positive. Cross-reactive clonotypes were defined as significantly expanded in both SARS-CoV-2 spike wells and at least one common cold coronavirus spike condition. Using R version 3.6.1, CDR3 homology was evaluated through Levenshtein distances (stringdist) along with unrooted phylogenetic trees (ape). The raw public data were reprocessed by TCRdb itself: fastp quality trimming at Q25, MiXCR clonotype calling, in-frame beta chains only. Here each entry gathers all rows of one CDR3 protein and keeps the most common genes and DNA. V and J calls and clone size were set by TCRdb, not the authors. For this sample the table gives about 20,000 distinct CDR3 sequences, of which 45% to 60% were detected only once. 7% to 8.5% of the sample lies in the top ten.

The treatment or condition label corresponds to: approximately 10-day PBMC culture with coronavirus spike peptide pools or control peptides (ViraFEST assay). To expand antigen-specific T cells with peptide pools and then pick out the expanded clonotypes through TCR sequencing, the study relied on the ViraFEST assay. The convalescent patients' positive SARS-CoV-2 PCR tests fell between March and December 2020, which was before the Alpha, Beta and Delta variants emerged in the United States. PBMCs were cultured at under 2.5 million per well in IMDM supplemented with approximately 5.3% human AB serum and approximately 10 IU/ml IL-2, with roughly 10 ug/ml peptide pools added. Half of the culture medium was replaced with fresh IL-2-containing medium on days 3 and 7. After about 11 days of culture, CD4+ T cells were isolated by negative selection using the EasySep CD4+ T cell isolation kit. Ficoll-Paque Plus gradient centrifugation was used to isolate PBMCs from whole blood, and the isolated PBMCs were then either used fresh or cryopreserved at -140C. Culture conditions were generally each tested in triplicate wells.

A word on this clonotype: This clone's antigen is unknown. Base qualities were left out, and no much larger clone turns up one base away.

The source material was CD4+ T cells from blood, cultured in vitro. This TCR came from a human donor who had recovered from COVID-19.

CDR3 region: CASRAGQGGSYNSPLHF. The base sequence is TGCGCCAGCCGCGCCGGACAGGGAGGCTCCTATAATTCACCCCTCCACTTT. The rearrangement joined TRBV5-1 to TRBJ1-6, and 8 bases in between align with TRBD1. Germline trimming amounts to 7 bases on V and 0 bases on J, with 9 as the count of junction bases outside the gene matches. As encoded in the germline V gene, CDR1 is SGHRS while CDR2 is YFSETQ. There are 17 amino acids in the CDR3, from cysteine to phenylalanine inclusive. The entry retains the CDR3 DNA only, 51 bases that are in frame from base 1.